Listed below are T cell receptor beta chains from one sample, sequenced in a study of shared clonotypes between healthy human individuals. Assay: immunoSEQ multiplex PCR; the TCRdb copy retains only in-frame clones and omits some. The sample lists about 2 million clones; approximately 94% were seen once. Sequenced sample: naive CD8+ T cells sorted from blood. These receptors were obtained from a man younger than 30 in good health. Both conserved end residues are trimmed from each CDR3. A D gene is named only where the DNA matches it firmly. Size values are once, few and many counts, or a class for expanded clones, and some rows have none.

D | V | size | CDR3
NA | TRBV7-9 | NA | ASSLEAGGVMNTEAF
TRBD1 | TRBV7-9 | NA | ASSLVGTGDDTQY
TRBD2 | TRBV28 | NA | ASSLYASGDPYEQY
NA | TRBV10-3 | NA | AISETGYGYT
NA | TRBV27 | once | ASKPDRSSGNTIY
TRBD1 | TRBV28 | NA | AALGTGAPDENSPLH
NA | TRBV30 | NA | AWRATGILDTGELF
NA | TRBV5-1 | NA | ASSLGGYPYEQY
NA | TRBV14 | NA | ASSQEVAGDEQY
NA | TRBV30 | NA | AWSHEPSYEQY
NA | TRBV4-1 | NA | ASSHVTTNEKLF
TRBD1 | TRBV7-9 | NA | ASRGEGTGLNTEAF
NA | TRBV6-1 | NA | ASSEMGRTNEKLF
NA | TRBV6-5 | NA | ATWEGYNSPLH
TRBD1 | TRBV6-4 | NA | ASREDRVNGELF
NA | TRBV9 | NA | ASSVEPAETQY
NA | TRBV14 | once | ASSQFIETRGGHEQY
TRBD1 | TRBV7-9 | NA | ASRQTTGSGGIGEKLF
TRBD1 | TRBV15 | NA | ATSRASGTGIARANEKLF
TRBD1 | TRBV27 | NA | ASSKGTGSNQPQH
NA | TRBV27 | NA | ASMEGAGTGANVLT
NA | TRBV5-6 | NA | ASSPGSIETQY
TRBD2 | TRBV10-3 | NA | AISESAGEETQY
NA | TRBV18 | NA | ASSPLSPYKEASSYEQY
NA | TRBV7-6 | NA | ASSQALSSYEQY
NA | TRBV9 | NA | ASSVEAEAGYT
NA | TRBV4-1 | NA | ASSPQSLVGTGELF
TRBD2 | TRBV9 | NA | ASSHSGKDTGELF
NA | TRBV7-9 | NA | ASSLIGAAATNEKLF
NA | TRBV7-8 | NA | ASSLGGADGAKNIQY
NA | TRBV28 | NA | ASAPDLGPRGGYT